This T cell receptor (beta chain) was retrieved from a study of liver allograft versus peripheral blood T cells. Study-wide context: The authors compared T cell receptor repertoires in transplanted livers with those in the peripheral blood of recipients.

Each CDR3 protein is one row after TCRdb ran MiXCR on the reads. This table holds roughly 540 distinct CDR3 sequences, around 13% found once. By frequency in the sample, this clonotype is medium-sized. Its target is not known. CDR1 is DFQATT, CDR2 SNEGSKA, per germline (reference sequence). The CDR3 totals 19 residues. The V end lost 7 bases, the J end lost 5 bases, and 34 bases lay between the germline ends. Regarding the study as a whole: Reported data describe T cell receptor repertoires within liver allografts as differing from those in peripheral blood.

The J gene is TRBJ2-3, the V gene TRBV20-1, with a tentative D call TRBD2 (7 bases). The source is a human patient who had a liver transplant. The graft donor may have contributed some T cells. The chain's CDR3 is CSGSRDTIRGGGHRDTQYF. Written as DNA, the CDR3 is TGCAGTGGTAGCCGGGACACGATACGTGGGGGAGGGCATAGAGATACGCAGTATTTT.